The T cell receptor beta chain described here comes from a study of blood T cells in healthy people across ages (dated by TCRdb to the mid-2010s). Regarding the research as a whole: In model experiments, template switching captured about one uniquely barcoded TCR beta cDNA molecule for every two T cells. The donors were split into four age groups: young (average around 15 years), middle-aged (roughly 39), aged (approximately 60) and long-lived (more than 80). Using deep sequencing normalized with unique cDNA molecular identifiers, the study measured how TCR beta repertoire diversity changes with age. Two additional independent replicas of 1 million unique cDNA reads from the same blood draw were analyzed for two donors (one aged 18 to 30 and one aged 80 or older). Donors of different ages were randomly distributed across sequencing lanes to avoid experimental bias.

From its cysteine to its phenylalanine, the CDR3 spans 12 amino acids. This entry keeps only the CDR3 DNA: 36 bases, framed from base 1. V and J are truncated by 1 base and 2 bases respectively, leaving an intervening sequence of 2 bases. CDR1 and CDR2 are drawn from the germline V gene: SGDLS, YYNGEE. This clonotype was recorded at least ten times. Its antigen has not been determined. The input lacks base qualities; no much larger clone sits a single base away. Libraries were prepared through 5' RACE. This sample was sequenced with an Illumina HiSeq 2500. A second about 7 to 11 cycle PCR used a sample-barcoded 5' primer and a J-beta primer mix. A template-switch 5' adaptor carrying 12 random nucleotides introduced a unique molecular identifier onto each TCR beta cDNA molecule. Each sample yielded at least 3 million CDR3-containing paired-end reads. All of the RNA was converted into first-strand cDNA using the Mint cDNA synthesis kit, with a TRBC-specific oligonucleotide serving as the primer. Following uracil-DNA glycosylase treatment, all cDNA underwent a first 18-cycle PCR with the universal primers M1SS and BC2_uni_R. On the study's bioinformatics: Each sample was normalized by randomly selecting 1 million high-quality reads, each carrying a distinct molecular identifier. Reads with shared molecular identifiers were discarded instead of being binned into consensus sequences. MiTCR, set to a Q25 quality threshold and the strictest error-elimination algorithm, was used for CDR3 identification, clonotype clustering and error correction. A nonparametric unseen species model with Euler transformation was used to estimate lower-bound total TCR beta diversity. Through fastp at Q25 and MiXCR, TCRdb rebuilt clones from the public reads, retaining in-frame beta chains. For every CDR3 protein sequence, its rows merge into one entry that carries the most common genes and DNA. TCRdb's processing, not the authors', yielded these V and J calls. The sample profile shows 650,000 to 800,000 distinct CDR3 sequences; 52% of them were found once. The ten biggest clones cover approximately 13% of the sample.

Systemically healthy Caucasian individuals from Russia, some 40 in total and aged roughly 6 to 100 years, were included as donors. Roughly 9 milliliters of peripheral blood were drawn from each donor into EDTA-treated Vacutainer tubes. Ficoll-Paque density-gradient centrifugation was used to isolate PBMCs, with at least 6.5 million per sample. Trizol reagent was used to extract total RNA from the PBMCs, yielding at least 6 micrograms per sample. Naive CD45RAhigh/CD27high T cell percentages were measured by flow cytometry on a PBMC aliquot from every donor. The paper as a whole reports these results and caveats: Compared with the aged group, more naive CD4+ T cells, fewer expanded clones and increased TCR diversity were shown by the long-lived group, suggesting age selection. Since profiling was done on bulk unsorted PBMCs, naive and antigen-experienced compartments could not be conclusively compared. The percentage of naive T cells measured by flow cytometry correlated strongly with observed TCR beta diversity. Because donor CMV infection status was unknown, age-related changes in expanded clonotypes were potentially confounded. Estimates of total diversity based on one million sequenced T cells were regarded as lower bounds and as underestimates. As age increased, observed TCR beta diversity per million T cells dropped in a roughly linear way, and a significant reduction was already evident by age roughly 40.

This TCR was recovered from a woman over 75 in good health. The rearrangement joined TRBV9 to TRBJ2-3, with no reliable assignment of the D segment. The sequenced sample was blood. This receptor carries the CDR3 CASSVYTDTQYF. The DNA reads TGTGCCAGCAGCGTATACACAGATACGCAGTATTTT.